This T cell receptor beta chain was retrieved from a study of T cell changes during pregnancy in multiple sclerosis (dated by TCRdb to between 2019 and 2020). With respect to the entire study: The study looked at changes in the T cell repertoire across pregnancy in women with multiple sclerosis.

As to this clone: The antigen it binds to is not known. Base qualities are not at hand, and no much larger clone is one base apart.

Receptor libraries were prepared by the immunoSEQ multiplex PCR assay. Held by TCRdb, this immuneACCESS table contains in-frame sequences only and omits some clones. Under half of the omission traces to an unresolved V gene where checked; the cause of the rest is unknown. In all, the sample holds about 55,000 clones, and just under 90% of those were seen once. Of the sample, over 0.45% falls within the top ten clones. V and J are trimmed by 9 bases and 1 base, and the gene matches miss 5 bases of the junction. The germline V gene gives CDR1 as SNHLY and CDR2 as FYNNEI. Spanning cysteine to phenylalanine, the CDR3 consists of 14 amino acids. The kept DNA is CDR3 alone, 42 bases in frame from the first base.

The receptor was derived from a female donor with multiple sclerosis, enrolled in a pregnancy study. Recombination connected TRBV2 to TRBJ2-3, and 9 junctional nucleotides match TRBD1. The sample consisted of CD4+ T cells from peripheral blood mononuclear cells, taken in the first trimester of pregnancy. This receptor has the CDR3 CASWDRAGTDTQYF. The DNA sequence reads TGTGCCAGTTGGGACAGGGCGGGCACAGATACGCAGTATTTT.